This T cell receptor beta chain came from a study of blood T cells in healthy people across ages. This clonotype was observed a few times. Germline-derived CDR1 and CDR2 are LGHNT and FRNRAP. With V trimmed by 6 bases and J by 7 bases, 7 bases remained unmatched. The CDR3 runs 14 residues. With a J-beta primer mix and a sample-barcoded 5' primer, a second PCR ran about 6 to 11 cycles. TCRdb redid the calling of the 5' RACE reads with MiXCR, one entry per CDR3 protein. The data show 540,000 or so distinct CDR3 sequences, with less than 25% seen just once and 7.5% to 9% held by the top ten. The same data also went into a second study, on T cells of mothers and their children.

The chain employs TRBV12-5 and TRBJ2-1; 9 positions agree with TRBD1. This sequence was found in a boy younger than 18 in good health. Material for sequencing was blood. CDR3 nucleotides: TGTGCTAGTGGAAGTACAGGGGGCATGAATGAGCAGTTCTTC. Its translation is CASGSTGGMNEQFF. The variable domain in full, with the rest retrieved from reference TRBV12-5 and TRBJ2-1, is DARVTQTPRHKVTEMGQEVTMRCQPILGHNTVFWYRQTMMQGLELLAYFRNRAPLDDSGMPKDRFSAEMPDATLATLKIQPSEPRDSAVYFCASGSTGGMNEQFFGPGTRLTVL.